The next 24 T cell receptor beta chains were all read from a single sample in a study of blood T cell repertoires in COVID-19. The protocol was immunoSEQ multiplex PCR, while the TCRdb copy is restricted to in-frame clones and leaves out a portion. The sample consists of around 150,000 clones, over 80% of them appearing once. Material: PBMCs or T cells enriched from blood (not recorded which). Receptor source: a man in his 70s who had been exposed to COVID-19.

The V call is TRBV3-1 (or the pseudogene TRBV3-2), the J call TRBJ2-3; no definite D call. Germline CDR1 and CDR2: LGHDT and YNNKEL (reference sequence). Trimming took 1 base from V and 6 from J, leaving 11 bases between them. This CDR3 region has 14 residues. The CDR3 reads CASSQAPGPDTQYF. In DNA, the CDR3 is TGTGCCAGCAGCCAAGCACCTGGGCCGGATACGCAGTATTTT.

With regard to this clone: Its ends do not fully match the called genes, so a read error is possible. The chain is built from TRBV5-6 and TRBJ2-7; 8 bases align to TRBD2. The CDR3 length is 12 residues. Germline V gives CDR1 SGHDT, CDR2 YYEEEE. CDR3 in amino acids: CPRAGGGDEQYF. In DNA, the CDR3 is TGCCCCCGCGCCGGGGGGGGCGACGAGCAGTACTTC.

The sample holds one count of this clone. Different DNA sequences within this sample yield the same CDR3. The chain employs TRBV18 and TRBJ2-5, with 8 nucleotides matching TRBD1. Trimming at V came to 2 bases and at J to 4 bases, leaving 0 bases not matched to a gene. The germline V gene has CDR1 KGHSH and CDR2 LQKENI. This CDR3 is 13 amino acids long. The CDR3 protein is CASSPGQGETQYF. The DNA for the CDR3 is TGTGCCAGCTCACCAGGACAGGGAGAGACCCAGTACTTC.

This clone is a singleton in its sample. This chain links TRBV6-5 with TRBJ1-2; TRBD1 aligns across 10 bases. V lost 6 bases, J lost 6 bases, and 10 bases stayed unmatched. CDR3 length: 15 residues. Germline CDR1 MNHEY, CDR2 SVGAGI. Here the CDR3 reads CASSPTGGGLDGYTF. The CDR3, as DNA: TGTGCCAGCAGCCCGACAGGGGGCGGGCTCGATGGCTACACCTTC.

A single count supports this clone. The chain employs TRBV6-1 and TRBJ1-1; 8 nucleotides agree with TRBD1. The ends lost 2 bases at V and 2 bases at J; junction bases unmatched: 7. The CDR3 runs 16 residues. The germline gives CDR1 MNHNS, CDR2 SASEGT. The CDR3 DNA sequence: TGTGCCAGCAGTGAACAGTGGACAGGGATTAACACTGAAGCTTTCTTT. As protein: CASSEQWTGINTEAFF.

The chain couples TRBV12-3 or TRBV12-4 to TRBJ1-2; the D gene is possibly TRBD1 (6 bases). The V end lost 1 base, the J end lost 8 bases, and 11 bases lay between the germline ends. The CDR3 spans 13 residues. This chain's CDR3 is CASSLVGAKGYTF. The CDR3 nucleotides are TGTGCCAGCAGTTTAGTGGGGGCGAAAGGCTACACCTTC.

In nucleotides, the CDR3 is TGTGCCACCGCCTCGGAAGCGGCCTACGAGCAGTACTTC. The encoded protein is CATASEAAYEQYF. The rearrangement links TRBV7-9 to TRBJ2-7; possibly TRBD2 for D (5 bases). The V gene's germline CDR1 is SEHNR and CDR2 FQNEAQ (reference sequence). This CDR3 comprises 13 residues. The germline V and J ends were trimmed by 10 bases and 2 bases, with 15 bases remaining between them.

The rearrangement joins TRBV10-3 to TRBJ1-3, with unresolved D. The V end lost 11 bases, the J end lost 0 bases, and 14 bases lay between the germline ends. CDR3 length: 14 amino acids. The germline gives CDR1 ENHRY, CDR2 SYGVKD. CDR3 sequence (DNA): TGTGCCTCCCGTACGGGAATCTCTGGAAACACCATATATTTT. Its protein is CASRTGISGNTIYF.

The rearrangement uses TRBV6-5 and TRBJ2-5; the D gene is possibly TRBD2 (7 bases). The CDR3 is 14 residues long. V was clipped by 6 bases and J by 5 bases, with 16 bases between them. From germline, CDR1 is MNHEY and CDR2 SVGAGI. The CDR3 reads CASSTPGGGETQYF. DNA for the CDR3: TGTGCCAGCAGCACACCGGGGGGCGGGGAGACCCAGTACTTC.

The chain is built from TRBV24-1 and TRBJ1-6, with a possible D match to TRBD1 (6 bases). The CDR3 contains 16 residues. From germline, CDR1 is KGHDR and CDR2 SFDVKD. Trimming shortened V by 9 bases and J by 0 bases, and 14 bases separated the two germline ends. Here the CDR3 DNA reads TGTGCCACCGGGGGCGACAGGAGCTCCTATAATTCACCCCTCCACTTT. Residues: CATGGDRSSYNSPLHF.

The rearrangement uses TRBV10-3 and TRBJ2-1; 7 bases map to TRBD2. CDR3 length: 12 amino acids. The V gene end was trimmed by 4 bases and the J gene end by 10 bases; junction bases not matched to a gene: 4. CDR1 is ENHRY, CDR2 SYGVKD, per germline. As DNA, the CDR3 is TGTGCCATCAGTGGACTAGCCCACGAGCAGTTCTTC. Protein: CAISGLAHEQFF.

There are a few counts of this clone. The CDR3 DNA reads TGTGCCAGCAGACCGACGGGGGACCGGCCCCAGCATTTT. Translating it yields CASRPTGDRPQHF. V and J are TRBV27 and TRBJ1-5; TRBD1 is a possible D gene (5 bases). The length of the CDR3 is 13 residues. Looked up from germline, CDR1 is MNHEY and CDR2 is SMNVEV (reference sequence). Trimming stripped 6 bases from V and 9 bases from J, with 15 bases between.

V is TRBV13 and J is TRBJ2-5; D might be TRBD1 (6 bases). The V gene's germline CDR1 is PRHDT and CDR2 FYEKMQ (reference sequence). Trimming shortened V by 5 bases and J by 3 bases, and 16 bases separated the two germline ends. The CDR3 is made up of 15 amino acids. The CDR3, as DNA: TGTGCCAGCAGCGCCGTACAGGGCCGGGAAGAGACCCAGTACTTC. Translation: CASSAVQGREETQYF.

The V gene is TRBV18, the J gene TRBJ2-7, with D unclear. V lost 3 bases and J 1 base, leaving 13 bases between the germline ends. The CDR3 has 15 residues. The germline gives CDR1 KGHSH, CDR2 LQKENI. The CDR3 bases are TGTGCCAGCTCACCCCTTACTTGGGCTTCCTACGAGCAGTACTTC. This encodes CASSPLTWASYEQYF. The full variable domain, rest sourced from reference TRBV18 and TRBJ2-7, is NAGVMQNPRHLVRRRGQEARLRCSPMKGHSHVYWYRQLPEEGLKFMVYLQKENIIDESGMPKERFSAEFPKEGPSILRIQQVVRGDSAAYFCASSPLTWASYEQYFGPGTRLTVT.

This chain uses TRBV6-5 with TRBJ2-7; a possible D gene is TRBD2 (5 bases). Germline lookup yields CDR1 MNHEY and CDR2 SVGAGI. CDR3 length equals 14 residues. Trimming removed 8 bases from V and 5 bases from J, with 19 bases in between. The CDR3 here is CASRLMRVVDEQYF. In DNA form, the CDR3 reads TGTGCCAGCCGTTTGATGCGGGTGGTGGACGAGCAGTACTTC.

This clone was seen only a few times. The chain uses TRBV28 and TRBJ1-5; 9 bases align to TRBD1. After removal of 5 bases from V and 4 bases from J, the junction contained 6 bases not matched to a gene. The CDR3 length is 15 residues. The germline CDR1 and CDR2 sequences are MDHEN and SYDVKM. The CDR3 DNA is TGTGCCAGCAGTCAGGGACAGGGCGGTAATCAGCCCCAGCATTTT. Protein sequence: CASSQGQGGNQPQHF.

V gene TRBV7-2 combines with J gene TRBJ1-2; 7 positions agree with TRBD1. The CDR3 consists of 14 residues. V lost 2 bases, J lost 7 bases, and 7 bases stayed unmatched. Germline V gene lookup returns CDR1 SGHTA and CDR2 FQGNSA. CDR3 loop: CASSLSAGGSGYTF. CDR3 DNA: TGTGCCAGCAGCTTATCGGCAGGGGGAAGTGGCTACACCTTC.

CDR3 DNA: TGTGCCAGCAGCCGAAGTGGTGGAGGGGGCGGGTACGAGCAGTACTTC. Protein: CASSRSGGGGGYEQYF. The rearrangement links TRBV3-1 (or the pseudogene TRBV3-2) to TRBJ2-7, with D maybe TRBD1 (7 bases). This CDR3 has 16 amino acids. Looked up from germline, CDR1 is LGHDT and CDR2 is YNNKEL (reference sequence). V lost 4 bases and J 4 bases, leaving 20 bases between the germline ends.

The chain recombines TRBV11-3 with TRBJ2-2; 8 bases match TRBD2. V shed 5 bases and J 0 bases; nucleotides not matched to a gene: 8. CDR1 and CDR2 (germline): SGHNT, YENEEA. The CDR3 sequence is 17 residues long. The CDR3 region is CASSLAPGRANTGELFF. The CDR3 coding sequence is TGTGCCAGCAGCCTAGCACCCGGGAGGGCGAACACCGGGGAGCTGTTTTTT. Together with reference TRBV11-3 and TRBJ2-2, the CDR3 gives the full variable domain: EAGVVQSPRYKIIEKKQPVAFWCNPISGHNTLYWYLQNLGQGPELLIRYENEEAVDDSQLPKDRFSAERLKGVDSTLKIQPAELGDSAVYLCASSLAPGRANTGELFFGEGSRLTVL.

The genes are TRBV18 and TRBJ1-2, with D tentatively TRBD1 (5 bases). The CDR3 sequence is 16 residues long. Germline CDR1 KGHSH, CDR2 LQKENI. V lost 8 bases, J lost 1 base, and 20 bases lay in between. The DNA of the CDR3 is TGTGCCAGCCGTTCCGTTGCGGGGACCCTTAACTATGGCTACACCTTC. Its protein product is CASRSVAGTLNYGYTF.

The V gene is TRBV19, the J gene TRBJ1-5; D gene uncertain. Trimming took 1 base from V and 7 from J, leaving 8 bases between them. The CDR3 spans 13 residues. Per the germline V gene, CDR1 is LNHDA and CDR2 is SQIVND (reference sequence). CDR3 residues: CASSIVSGQPQHF. Written as DNA, the CDR3 is TGTGCCAGTAGTATAGTCTCCGGGCAGCCCCAGCATTTT.

The genes are TRBV24-1 and TRBJ2-1; D is perhaps TRBD1 (5 bases). There are 15 residues in the CDR3. The germline V and J ends were trimmed by 9 bases and 1 base, with 15 bases remaining between them. The germline CDR1 and CDR2 sequences are KGHDR and SFDVKD. The CDR3 DNA sequence: TGTGCCACCGGACACTGGGTTGGATCCTACAATGAGCAGTTCTTC. Protein sequence: CATGHWVGSYNEQFF.

Written as DNA, the CDR3 is TGTGCCAGCAGCAACGGACAGAACTATGGCTACACCTTC. Its protein is CASSNGQNYGYTF. V gene TRBV7-9 combines with J gene TRBJ1-2, with a possible D match to TRBD1 (6 bases). The CDR3 covers 13 residues. Looked up from germline, CDR1 is SEHNR and CDR2 is FQNEAQ (reference sequence). Trimming removed 5 bases from V and 2 bases from J, with 9 bases in between. Filled out from reference TRBV7-9 and TRBJ1-2, the complete variable domain reads DTGVSQNPRHKITKRGQNVTFRCDPISEHNRLYWYRQTLGQGPEFLTYFQNEAQLEKSRLLSDRFSAERPKGSFSTLEIQRTEQGDSAMYLCASSNGQNYGYTFGSGTRLTVV.

This chain connects TRBV7-9 to TRBJ1-1; the D gene is possibly TRBD1 (6 bases). The CDR3 is made up of 13 amino acids. CDR1 and CDR2 (germline): SEHNR, FQNEAQ (reference sequence). Trimming took 1 base from V and 5 from J, leaving 8 bases between them. Here the CDR3 DNA reads TGTGCCAGCAGCTTAGTAGGACAGACTGAAGCTTTCTTT. Amino acid sequence: CASSLVGQTEAFF.